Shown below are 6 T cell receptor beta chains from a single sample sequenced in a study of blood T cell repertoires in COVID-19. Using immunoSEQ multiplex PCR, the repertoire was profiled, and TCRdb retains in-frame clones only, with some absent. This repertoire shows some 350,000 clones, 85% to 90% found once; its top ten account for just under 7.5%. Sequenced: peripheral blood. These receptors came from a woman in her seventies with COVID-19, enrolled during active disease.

The CDR3 DNA follows: TGTGCCAGCTCTCGACAGGGAAGTTCTGAAGCTTTCTTT. Translated: CASSRQGSSEAFF. The chain uses TRBV6-5 and TRBJ1-1; 7 bases agree with TRBD1. Germline trimming cut 8 bases from V and 6 bases from J; bases unmatched to any gene: 9. The CDR3 has 13 residues. Germline V gene sequence: CDR1 MNHEY, CDR2 SVGAGI.

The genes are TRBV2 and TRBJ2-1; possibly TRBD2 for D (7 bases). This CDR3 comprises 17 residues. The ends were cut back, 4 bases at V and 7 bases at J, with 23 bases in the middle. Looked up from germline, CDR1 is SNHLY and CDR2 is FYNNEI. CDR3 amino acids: CASSGPGGRGQRNEQFF. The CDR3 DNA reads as TGTGCCAGCAGTGGGCCCGGGGGGCGGGGGCAGAGAAATGAGCAGTTCTTC.

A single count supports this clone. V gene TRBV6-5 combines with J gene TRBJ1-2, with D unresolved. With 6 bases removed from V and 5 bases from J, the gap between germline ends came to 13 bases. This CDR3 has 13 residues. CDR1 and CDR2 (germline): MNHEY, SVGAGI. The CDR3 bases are TGTGCCAGCAGCCTCCAAAGCGGTTATGGCTACACCTTC. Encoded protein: CASSLQSGYGYTF.

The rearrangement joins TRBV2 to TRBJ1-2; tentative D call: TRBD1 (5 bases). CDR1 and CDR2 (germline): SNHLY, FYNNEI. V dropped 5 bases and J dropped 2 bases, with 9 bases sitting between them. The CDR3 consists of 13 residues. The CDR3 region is CASSRTNNYGYTF. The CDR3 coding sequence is TGTGCCAGCAGTCGGACAAACAACTATGGCTACACCTTC.

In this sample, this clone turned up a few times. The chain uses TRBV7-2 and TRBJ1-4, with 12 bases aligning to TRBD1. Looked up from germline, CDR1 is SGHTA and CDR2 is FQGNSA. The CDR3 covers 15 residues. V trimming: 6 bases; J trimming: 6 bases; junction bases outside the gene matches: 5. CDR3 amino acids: CASRPGQGAYEKLFF. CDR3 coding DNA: TGTGCCAGCAGGCCGGGACAGGGGGCTTATGAAAAACTGTTTTTT.

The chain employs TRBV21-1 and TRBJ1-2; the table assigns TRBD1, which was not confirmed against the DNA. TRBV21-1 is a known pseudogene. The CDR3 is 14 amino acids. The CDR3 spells CASNRDRASNGYTF. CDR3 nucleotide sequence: TGTGCCAGCAACCGGGACAGGGCCTCTAATGGCTACACCTTC.